This TCR beta chain emerged from a study of T cells in Graves' hyperthyroidism and ophthalmopathy (dated by TCRdb to the late 2010s). Background on the whole study: Peripheral blood samples were taken at the time of initial diagnosis, prior to any treatment. To identify distinguishing TCR V-J signatures, a discovery cohort of 100 patients was used, comprising 43 with Graves' ophthalmopathy and under 60 with stable Graves' hyperthyroidism. TCR Vbeta CDR3 sequencing of roughly 140 peripheral blood samples (around 45 ophthalmopathy, about 75 hyperthyroidism and roughly 17 progressor patients) is reported in the paper. The study also compared thyroid tissue and blood T-cell repertoires from 5 to 7 Graves' hyperthyroidism patients. Once sampling was done, hyperthyroidism patients were given methimazole at a starting dose of 30 mg daily, whereas ophthalmopathy patients were given high-dose intravenous methylprednisolone. Whether ophthalmopathy could be predicted prospectively was tested in an independent validation cohort made up of 18 hyperthyroidism patients plus 17 patients who later progressed to ophthalmopathy. For training and testing, the 100 or so patients in the discovery cohort were randomly divided in a 7:3 ratio.

The germline V gene (reference sequence) gives CDR1 as DFQATT and CDR2 as SNEGSKA. V drops 1 base and J drops 3 bases, leaving 9 bases in between. The CDR3 sequence holds 13 residues, the cysteine and phenylalanine included. The kept DNA is CDR3 alone, 39 bases in frame from the first base. A patient counted as having stable Graves' hyperthyroidism if no progression to ophthalmopathy occurred over 18 months of follow-up. Hyperthyroidism patients were newly diagnosed, with disease duration under 2 months, and aged 18 to 65 years. Patients with uncontrolled infections, other autoimmune diseases, pregnancy or lactation were excluded. Diagnoses relied on clinical symptoms, serum thyroxine and TRAb, thyroid ultrasound and orbital computed tomography. Ficoll-Paque density gradient centrifugation was used to isolate PBMCs from around 10 ml of fresh peripheral blood. Total RNA was extracted with Trizol reagent, and quality was checked on an Agilent 2100 Bioanalyzer.

TCR beta CDR3 regions were amplified from RNA transcripts. A first-round RT-PCR of the TCR CDR3 used the HTBI primer set with the Qiagen OneStep RT-PCR kit. The libraries were constructed in a second round of multiplex PCR and then size-selected and purified. Paired-end sequencing of the libraries was performed with 100 bp reads on an Illumina HiSeq2000. On the authors' methods: Raw data were processed with SOAPnuke, discarding reads with adapters, uncalled bases, mean Phred below 15, or no exact constant-primer or identifier match. COPE v1.2.5 was used to merge high-quality paired reads, and clonotypes were defined as unique nucleotide sequences. MiTCR v1.1 was used to align clonotypes to the IMGT TRBV, TRBD and TRBJ reference segments. The analysis included only V-J combinations with a frequency above 0.0001, which together covered over 98% of the repertoires. A TCS score was defined as the ratio of F50 (clonal expansion) to E x V (chaos), with BLOSUM62-based TCRdist applied between CDR3 peptides within each V-J. Welch's t-statistics and random forest reduced some 510 V-J features to 13, which were used in a naive Bayes classifier (R e1071). Using fastp trimming at Q25 and MiXCR clonotype assembly, TCRdb reanalyzed the public sequencing data and kept in-frame beta chains. Rows with a matching CDR3 protein are joined into one entry that keeps the most common DNA and genes. In this record, the V and J calls reflect TCRdb's handling and not the investigators' own analysis. This sample is represented by more than 650,000 distinct CDR3 sequences; around 15% of them were singletons. About 10% of the sample goes to the ten largest clones.

Turning to this clonotype: Its antigen is still unknown. A read error is possible here, since a much larger clone lies one base away.

Results the study describes overall, beyond this receptor: Most expanded thyroid clonotypes (frequency above 0.001) were also found in blood, which suggests that blood repertoires may mirror thyroid immune responses. During validation, the model predicted progression to ophthalmopathy a median of about 5.9 months ahead of onset, with approximately 70% sensitivity and roughly 72% specificity. Sample size was not statistically predetermined, and investigators were not blinded to group allocation. In cross-validation, a model built on a 13 V-J signature told ophthalmopathy apart from stable hyperthyroidism with approximately 90% sensitivity and roughly 81% specificity, and in testing the same model reached 80%/75%.

Sequencing input: blood. The chain links TRBV20-1 with TRBJ2-5; 5 matching bases give a weak D call of TRBD1. The receptor's source is a woman between 18 and 30 years old with Graves' hyperthyroidism. The CDR3 sequence is CSARGQHEETQYF. DNA sequence: TGCAGTGCTAGAGGACAGCACGAAGAGACCCAGTACTTC.